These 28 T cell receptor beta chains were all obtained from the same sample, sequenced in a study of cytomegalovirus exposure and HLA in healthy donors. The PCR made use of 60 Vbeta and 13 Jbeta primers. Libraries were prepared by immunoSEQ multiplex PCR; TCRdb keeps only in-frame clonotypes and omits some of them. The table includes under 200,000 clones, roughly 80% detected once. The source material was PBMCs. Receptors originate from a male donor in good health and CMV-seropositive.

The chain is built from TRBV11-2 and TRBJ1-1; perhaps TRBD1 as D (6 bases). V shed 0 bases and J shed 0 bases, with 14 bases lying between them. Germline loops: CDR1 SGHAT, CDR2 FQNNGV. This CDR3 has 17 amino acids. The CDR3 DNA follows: TGTGCCAGCAGCTTAGATCGGGGCTCAGGGGTGAACACTGAAGCTTTCTTT. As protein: CASSLDRGSGVNTEAFF.

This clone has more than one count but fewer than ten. CDR3 in DNA: TGTGCCAGCAGTCGGGACAGACCAGATACGCAGTATTTT. This translates into CASSRDRPDTQYF. The V gene is TRBV6-1, the J gene TRBJ2-3; the match to TRBD1 covers 7 bases. The V and J ends lost 5 bases and 4 bases, in that order; junction bases with no gene match: 3. Germline values: CDR1 MNHNS, CDR2 SASEGT. This CDR3 is built from 13 residues.

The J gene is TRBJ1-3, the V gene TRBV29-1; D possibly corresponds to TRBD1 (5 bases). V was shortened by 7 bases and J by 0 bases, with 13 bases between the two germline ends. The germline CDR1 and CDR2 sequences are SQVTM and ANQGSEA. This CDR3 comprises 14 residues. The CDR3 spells CSGFLRGSGNTIYF. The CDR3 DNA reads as TGCAGCGGCTTCCTAAGGGGCTCTGGAAACACCATATATTTT. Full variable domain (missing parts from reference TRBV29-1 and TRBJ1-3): SAVISQKPSRDICQRGTSLTIQCQVDSQVTMMFWYRQQPGQSLTLIATANQGSEATYESGFVIDKFPISRPNLTFSTLTVSNMSPEDSSIYLCSGFLRGSGNTIYFGEGSWLTVV.

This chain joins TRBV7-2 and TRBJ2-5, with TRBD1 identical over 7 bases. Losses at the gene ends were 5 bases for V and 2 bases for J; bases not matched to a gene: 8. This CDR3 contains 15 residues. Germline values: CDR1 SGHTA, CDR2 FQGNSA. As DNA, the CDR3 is TGTGCCAGCAGCCAACAGGGGTGGATTCAAGAGACCCAGTACTTC. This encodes CASSQQGWIQETQYF.

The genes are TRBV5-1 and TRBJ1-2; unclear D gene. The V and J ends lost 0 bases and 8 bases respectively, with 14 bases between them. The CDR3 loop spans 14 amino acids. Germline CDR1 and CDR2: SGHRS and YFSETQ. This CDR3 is CASSLATGSRGYTF. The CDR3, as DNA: TGCGCCAGCAGCTTGGCTACGGGGAGTCGCGGCTACACCTTC.

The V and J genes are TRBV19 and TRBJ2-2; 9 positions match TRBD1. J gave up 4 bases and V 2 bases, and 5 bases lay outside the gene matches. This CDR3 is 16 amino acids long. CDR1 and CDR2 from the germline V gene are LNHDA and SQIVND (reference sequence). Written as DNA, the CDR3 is TGTGCCAGTAGTATATTAGGGGGACAGGGCACCGGGGAGCTGTTTTTT. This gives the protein CASSILGGQGTGELFF. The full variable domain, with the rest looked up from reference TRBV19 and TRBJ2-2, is DGGITQSPKYLFRKEGQNVTLSCEQNLNHDAMYWYRQDPGQGLRLIYYSQIVNDFQKGDIAEGYSVSREKKESFPLTVTSAQKNPTAFYLCASSILGGQGTGELFFGEGSRLTVL.

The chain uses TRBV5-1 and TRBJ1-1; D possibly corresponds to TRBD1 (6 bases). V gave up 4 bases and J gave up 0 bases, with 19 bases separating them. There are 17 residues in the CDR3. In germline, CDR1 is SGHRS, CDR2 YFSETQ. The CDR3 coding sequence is TGCGCCAGCAGCCGTACCGACAGGTCCCAACTGAACACTGAAGCTTTCTTT. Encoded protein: CASSRTDRSQLNTEAFF.

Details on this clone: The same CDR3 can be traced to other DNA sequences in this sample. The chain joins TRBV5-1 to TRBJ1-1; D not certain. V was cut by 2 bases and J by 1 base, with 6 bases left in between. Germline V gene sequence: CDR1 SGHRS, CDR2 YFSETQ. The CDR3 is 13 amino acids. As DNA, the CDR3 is TGCGCCAGCAGCTTTAGTCGGAACACTGAAGCTTTCTTT. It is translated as CASSFSRNTEAFF. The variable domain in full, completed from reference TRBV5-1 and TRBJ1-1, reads KAGVTQTPRYLIKTRGQQVTLSCSPISGHRSVSWYQQTPGQGLQFLFEYFSETQRNKGNFPGRFSGRQFSNSRSEMNVSTLELGDSALYLCASSFSRNTEAFFGQGTRLTVV.

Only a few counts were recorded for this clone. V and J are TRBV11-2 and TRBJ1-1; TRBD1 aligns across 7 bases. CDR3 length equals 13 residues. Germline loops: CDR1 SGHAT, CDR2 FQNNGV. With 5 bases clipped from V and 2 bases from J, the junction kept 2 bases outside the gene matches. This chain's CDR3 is CASSAGGNTEAFF. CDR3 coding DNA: TGTGCCAGCAGCGCAGGGGGAAACACTGAAGCTTTCTTT.

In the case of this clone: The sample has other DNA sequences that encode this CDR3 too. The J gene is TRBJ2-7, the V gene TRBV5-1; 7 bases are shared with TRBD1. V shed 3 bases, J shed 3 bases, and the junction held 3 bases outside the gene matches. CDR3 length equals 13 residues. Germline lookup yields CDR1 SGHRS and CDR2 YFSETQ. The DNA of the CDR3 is TGCGCCAGCAGCTCTGGACAGGTCTACGAGCAGTACTTC. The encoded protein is CASSSGQVYEQYF.

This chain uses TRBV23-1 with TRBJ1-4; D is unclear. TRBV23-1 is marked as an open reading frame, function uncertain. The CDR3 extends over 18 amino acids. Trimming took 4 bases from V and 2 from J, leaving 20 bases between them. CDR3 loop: CASSRIKEVITTNEKLFF. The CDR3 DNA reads TGCGCCAGCAGTCGAATCAAGGAGGTAATCACCACTAATGAAAAACTGTTTTTT.

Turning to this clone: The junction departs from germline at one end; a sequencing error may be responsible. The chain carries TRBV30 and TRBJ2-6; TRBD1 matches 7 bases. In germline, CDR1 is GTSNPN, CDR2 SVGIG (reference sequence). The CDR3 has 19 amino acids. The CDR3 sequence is CALQRGLLNPFSGANGLTF. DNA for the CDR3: TGTGCCTTACAGAGGGGGCTCCTCAACCCCTTTTCTGGGGCCAACGGCCTGACTTTC.

CDR3 bases: TGTGCCAGCAGTTATGCGGAAGGGGCCAACGTCCTGACTTTC. It is translated as CASSYAEGANVLTF. The chain is built from TRBV6-5 and TRBJ2-6; D unclear. This CDR3 is built from 14 residues. Trimming removed 3 bases from V and 4 bases from J, with 7 bases in between. From germline, CDR1 is MNHEY and CDR2 SVGAGI.

CDR3 nucleotides: TGTGCCAGCAGCTTCCGGGACAGGGCTCTCCACGAGCAGTACTTC. This codes for CASSFRDRALHEQYF. The rearrangement links TRBV11-2 to TRBJ2-7; 9 nucleotides align to TRBD1. Losses at the gene ends were 3 bases for V and 5 bases for J; bases not matched to a gene: 8. The germline CDR1 and CDR2 sequences are SGHAT and FQNNGV. The CDR3 totals 15 residues.

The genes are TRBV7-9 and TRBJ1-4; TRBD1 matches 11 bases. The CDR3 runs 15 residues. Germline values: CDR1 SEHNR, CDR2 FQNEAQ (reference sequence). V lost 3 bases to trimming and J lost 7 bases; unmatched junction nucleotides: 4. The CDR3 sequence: CASSFGQGAAEKLFF. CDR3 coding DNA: TGTGCCAGCAGCTTCGGACAGGGGGCTGCTGAAAAACTGTTTTTT. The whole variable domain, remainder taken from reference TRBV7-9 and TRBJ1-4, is DTGVSQNPRHKITKRGQNVTFRCDPISEHNRLYWYRQTLGQGPEFLTYFQNEAQLEKSRLLSDRFSAERPKGSFSTLEIQRTEQGDSAMYLCASSFGQGAAEKLFFGSGTQLSVL.

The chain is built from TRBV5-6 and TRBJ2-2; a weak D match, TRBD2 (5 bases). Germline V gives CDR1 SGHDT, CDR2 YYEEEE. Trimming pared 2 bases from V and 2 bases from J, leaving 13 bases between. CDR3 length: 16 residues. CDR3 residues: CASSLGAETNTGELFF. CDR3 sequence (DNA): TGTGCCAGCAGCTTAGGAGCGGAGACCAACACCGGGGAGCTGTTTTTT. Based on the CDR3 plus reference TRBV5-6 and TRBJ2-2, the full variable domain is DAGVTQSPTHLIKTRGQQVTLRCSPKSGHDTVSWYQQALGQGPQFIFQYYEEEERQRGNFPDRFSGHQFPNYSSELNVNALLLGDSALYLCASSLGAETNTGELFFGEGSRLTVL.

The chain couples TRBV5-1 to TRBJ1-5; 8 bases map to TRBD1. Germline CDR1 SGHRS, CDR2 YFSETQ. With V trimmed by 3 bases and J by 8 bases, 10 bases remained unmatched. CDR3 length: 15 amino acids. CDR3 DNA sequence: TGCGCCAGCAGCTCTGGGACAGGTTCTACTGAGCCCCAGCATTTT. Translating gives CASSSGTGSTEPQHF. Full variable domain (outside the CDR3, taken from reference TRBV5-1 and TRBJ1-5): KAGVTQTPRYLIKTRGQQVTLSCSPISGHRSVSWYQQTPGQGLQFLFEYFSETQRNKGNFPGRFSGRQFSNSRSEMNVSTLELGDSALYLCASSSGTGSTEPQHFGDGTRLSIL.

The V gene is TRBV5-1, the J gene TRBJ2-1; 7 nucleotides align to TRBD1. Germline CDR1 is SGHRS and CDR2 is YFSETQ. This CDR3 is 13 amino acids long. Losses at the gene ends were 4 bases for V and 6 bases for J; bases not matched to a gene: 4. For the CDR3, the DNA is TGCGCCAGCAGCCTGACAGGGAGCAATGAGCAGTTCTTC. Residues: CASSLTGSNEQFF.

This CDR3 reads CASSLGQLNNQPQHF. The CDR3 region has the DNA TGTGCCAGCAGCTTAGGACAGCTAAATAATCAGCCCCAGCATTTT. The rearrangement uses TRBV5-6 and TRBJ1-5, with D tentatively TRBD1 (6 bases). The CDR3 covers 15 residues. Germline V lookup: CDR1 SGHDT, CDR2 YYEEEE. V was shortened by 2 bases and J by 4 bases, with 13 bases between the two germline ends.

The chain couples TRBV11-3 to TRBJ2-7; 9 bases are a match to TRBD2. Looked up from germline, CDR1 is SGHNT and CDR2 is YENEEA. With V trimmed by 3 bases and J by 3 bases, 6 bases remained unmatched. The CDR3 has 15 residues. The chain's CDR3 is CASSFSAGGIYEQYF. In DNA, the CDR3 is TGTGCCAGCAGCTTTAGCGCGGGAGGGATCTACGAGCAGTACTTC.

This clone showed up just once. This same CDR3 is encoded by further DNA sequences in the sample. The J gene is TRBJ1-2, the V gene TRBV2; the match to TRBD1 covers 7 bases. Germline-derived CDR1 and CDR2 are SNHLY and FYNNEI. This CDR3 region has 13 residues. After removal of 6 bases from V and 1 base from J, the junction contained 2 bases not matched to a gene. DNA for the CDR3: TGTGCCAGCAGCGACAGGGTTAACTATGGCTACACCTTC. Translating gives CASSDRVNYGYTF.

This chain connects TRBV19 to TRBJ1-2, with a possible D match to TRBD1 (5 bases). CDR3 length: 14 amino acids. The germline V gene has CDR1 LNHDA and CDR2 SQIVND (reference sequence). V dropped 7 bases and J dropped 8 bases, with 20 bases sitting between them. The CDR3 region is CASIPHRGSSGYTF. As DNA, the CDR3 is TGTGCCAGTATCCCCCATCGGGGGTCGAGCGGCTACACCTTC.

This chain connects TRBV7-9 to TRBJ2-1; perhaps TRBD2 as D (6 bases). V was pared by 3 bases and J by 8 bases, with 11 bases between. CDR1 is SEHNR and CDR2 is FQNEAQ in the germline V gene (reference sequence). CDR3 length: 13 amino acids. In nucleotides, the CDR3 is TGTGCCAGCAGCTTTGGGCCGGGGGATGAGCAGTTCTTC. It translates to CASSFGPGDEQFF.

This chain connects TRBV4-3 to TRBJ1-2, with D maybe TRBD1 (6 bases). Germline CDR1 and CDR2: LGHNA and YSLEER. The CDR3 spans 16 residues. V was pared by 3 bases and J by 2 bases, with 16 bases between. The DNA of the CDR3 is TGCGCCAGCAGCCACTCCCCCAGGGGCCGGAACTATGGCTACACCTTC. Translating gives CASSHSPRGRNYGYTF.

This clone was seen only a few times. The CDR3 DNA reads as TGTGCCAGCAGCAAAGGGACAGGGGATGGCACAGATACGCAGTATTTT. Its protein product is CASSKGTGDGTDTQYF. This chain links TRBV6-4 with TRBJ2-3; 10 bases are a match to TRBD1. Looked up from germline, CDR1 is MRHNA and CDR2 is SNTAGT. After removal of 6 bases from V and 1 base from J, the junction contained 7 bases not matched to a gene. The CDR3 has 16 amino acids.

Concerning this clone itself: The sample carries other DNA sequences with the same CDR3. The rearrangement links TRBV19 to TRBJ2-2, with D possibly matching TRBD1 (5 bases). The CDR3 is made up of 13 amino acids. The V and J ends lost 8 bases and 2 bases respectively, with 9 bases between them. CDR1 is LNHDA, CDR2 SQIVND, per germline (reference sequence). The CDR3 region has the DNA TGTGCCAGTCCCGACAGAAACACCGGGGAGCTGTTTTTT. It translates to CASPDRNTGELFF.

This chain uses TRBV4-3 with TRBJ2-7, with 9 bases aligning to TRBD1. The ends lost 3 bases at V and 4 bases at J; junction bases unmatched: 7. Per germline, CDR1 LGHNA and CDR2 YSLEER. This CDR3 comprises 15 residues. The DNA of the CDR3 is TGCGCCAGCAGCCATAACGACAGGGGGGTATACGAGCAGTACTTC. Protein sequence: CASSHNDRGVYEQYF.

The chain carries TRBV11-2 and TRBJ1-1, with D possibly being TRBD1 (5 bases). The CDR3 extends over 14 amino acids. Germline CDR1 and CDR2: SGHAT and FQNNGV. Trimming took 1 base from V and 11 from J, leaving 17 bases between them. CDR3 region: CASSLAQGTFLAFF. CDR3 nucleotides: TGTGCCAGCAGCTTAGCGCAGGGAACTTTCTTGGCTTTCTTT. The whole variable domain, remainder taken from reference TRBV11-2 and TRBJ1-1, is EAGVAQSPRYKIIEKRQSVAFWCNPISGHATLYWYQQILGQGPKLLIQFQNNGVVDDSQLPKDRFSAERLKGVDSTLKIQPAKLEDSAVYLCASSLAQGTFLAFFGQGTRLTVV.